This TCR beta chain was obtained from a study of blood T cell repertoires in COVID-19. Turning to the study itself: The study drew acute and convalescent COVID-19 samples from the United States, Italy and Spain. The analysed material was cDNA or gDNA that came from T cells, B-cell-depleted T cells, or PBMCs.

This CDR3 is 12 amino acids long. Looked up from germline, CDR1 is MDHEN and CDR2 is SYDVKM. The V end was cut by 5 bases, the J end by 0 bases, with 2 bases between. The authors' processing: The authors estimated nucleated cell counts from reference gene primer amplification. Assay: immunoSEQ multiplex PCR; the TCRdb copy retains only in-frame clones and omits some. V and J calls plus clone size are reproduced from that table; the DNA served to infer D and trimming. Of about 91,000 clones in the sample, almost 90% are singletons; the top ten hold about 8%. The clonotype comes from a woman aged 65 to 85 with acute or convalescent COVID-19. The chain carries TRBV28 and TRBJ2-1; no reliable D call. Sequenced material: peripheral blood. The CDR3 sequence: CASSRSYNEQFF. CDR3 nucleotides: TGTGCCAGCAGTCGCTCCTACAATGAGCAGTTCTTC.